The 20 T cell receptor beta chains below were found in one sample sequenced in a study of T cell responses to AZD1222 COVID-19 vaccine (dated by TCRdb to the early 2020s). The time point label here, explained by the study, means: sample from adult after SARS-CoV-2 infection, after symptom onset. The library relied on the immunoSEQ multiplex PCR assay. Entries here come from immuneACCESS through TCRdb and include only in-frame sequences with V and J called. Some clones fail to appear in such tables; in the studies checked, an unresolved V gene covers under half of the shortfall, and the cause of the remainder is unknown. The sample table records 150,000 to 190,000 clones; about 88% of these occur just once. The ten top clones hold 6.9% of the sample. The sample consisted of peripheral blood, taken after recovery from COVID-19. These receptor sequences come from an adult who had recovered from COVID-19.

This clone appeared once. The junction departs from germline at one end; a sequencing error may be responsible. V and J are TRBV7-7 and TRBJ1-3, with D possibly matching TRBD1 (5 bases). CDR3 length equals 14 residues. Looked up from germline, CDR1 is SSHAT and CDR2 is FNYEAQ (reference sequence). The CDR3 here is CASSAGNSGNTIYF. As DNA, the CDR3 is TGTGCTAGCAGCGCAGGGAACTCTGGAAACACCATATATTTT.

The chain combines TRBV28 with TRBJ1-1; D may be TRBD1 (5 bases). This CDR3 contains 13 residues. Looked up from germline, CDR1 is MDHEN and CDR2 is SYDVKM. Trimming took off 7 bases at V and 3 bases at J, with 12 bases between the two ends. CDR3 protein: CASNQGRDTEAFF. CDR3 DNA sequence: TGTGCCAGCAACCAGGGTCGGGACACTGAAGCTTTCTTT. The complete variable domain, with remaining parts taken from reference TRBV28 and TRBJ1-1, reads DVKVTQSSRYLVKRTGEKVFLECVQDMDHENMFWYRQDPGLGLRLIYFSYDVKMKEKGDIPEGYSVSREKKERFSLILESASTNQTSMYLCASNQGRDTEAFFGQGTRLTVV.

The table lists this clone with a count of one. This chain uses TRBV5-1 with TRBJ1-5; 8 nucleotides line up with TRBD1. V lost 0 bases, J lost 7 bases, and 9 bases stayed unmatched. Germline V gene sequence: CDR1 SGHRS, CDR2 YFSETQ. The CDR3 is 16 residues long. The CDR3 sequence is CASSLGPGGLGQPQHF. For the CDR3, the DNA is TGCGCCAGCAGCTTGGGCCCAGGGGGCTTAGGGCAGCCCCAGCATTTT.

This chain links TRBV4-1 with TRBJ2-4, with TRBD2 identical over 12 bases. CDR1 is MGHRA, CDR2 YSYEKL, per germline. The V and J ends lost 3 bases and 1 base, in that order; junction bases with no gene match: 7. The CDR3 spans 18 residues. CDR3: CASSQGLAGGGAKNIQYF. The CDR3 nucleotides are TGCGCCAGCAGCCAGGGACTAGCGGGTGGGGGGGCCAAAAACATTCAGTACTTC.

This rearrangement joins TRBV7-2 to TRBJ1-5; D remains ambiguous. Per the germline V gene, CDR1 is SGHTA and CDR2 is FQGNSA. This CDR3 comprises 13 residues. Trimming stripped 3 bases from V and 5 bases from J, with 8 bases between. The CDR3 DNA reads as TGTGCCAGCAGCTTCTTAATCGATCAGCCCCAGCATTTT. It specifies CASSFLIDQPQHF.

This chain uses TRBV28 with TRBJ2-7; D ambiguous. This CDR3 is built from 13 residues. V was cut by 4 bases and J by 8 bases, with 15 bases left in between. CDR1 MDHEN and CDR2 SYDVKM come from the germline V gene. The CDR3 loop reads CASSSPQRIQQYF. The DNA of the CDR3 is TGTGCCAGCAGTTCCCCCCAAAGAATCCAGCAGTACTTC.

J is TRBJ2-1 and V is TRBV5-1, with 9 nucleotides matching TRBD2. The CDR3 has 16 residues. Germline values: CDR1 SGHRS, CDR2 YFSETQ. V was pared by 3 bases and J by 2 bases, with 6 bases of the junction left unmatched. CDR3 loop: CASSSVAGVPYNEQFF. DNA for the CDR3: TGCGCCAGCAGCTCAGTAGCGGGAGTCCCCTACAATGAGCAGTTCTTC.

This rearrangement joins TRBV6-5 to TRBJ2-3; tentatively, D is TRBD1 or TRBD2 (5 bases each). This CDR3 spans 15 amino acids. V was cut by 6 bases and J by 1 base, with 14 bases left in between. The germline V gene encodes CDR1 MNHEY and CDR2 SVGAGI. In DNA form, the CDR3 reads TGTGCCAGCAGCACCTCTAGAGGGGGCACAGATACGCAGTATTTT. Protein: CASSTSRGGTDTQYF.

In its sample, this clone was seen once. V is TRBV19 and J is TRBJ1-1; unclear D gene. V lost 7 bases and J 4 bases, leaving 22 bases between the germline ends. This CDR3 contains 16 residues. The germline V gene has CDR1 LNHDA and CDR2 SQIVND (reference sequence). The CDR3 DNA reads as TGTGCCAGTACCCCGGAGAGGCCAGCCTTTAGCACTGAAGCTTTCTTT. This sequence encodes CASTPERPAFSTEAFF.

This clone has only a few counts. The chain joins TRBV28 to TRBJ2-1; D is possibly TRBD1 (6 bases). Germline V gene data show CDR1 as MDHEN and CDR2 as SYDVKM. The CDR3 contains 17 residues. Trimming stripped 6 bases from V and 0 bases from J, with 18 bases between. The CDR3 DNA is TGTGCCAGCAGGGGTAGGGCAGGGGACCTCTCCTACAATGAGCAGTTCTTC. It translates to CASRGRAGDLSYNEQFF.

This chain links TRBV19 with TRBJ2-7; 9 bases are shared with TRBD1. Germline V CDR1 and CDR2: LNHDA, SQIVND (reference sequence). J was trimmed by 7 bases and V by 9 bases; bases with no gene match: 7. CDR3 length equals 12 residues. The DNA for the CDR3 is TGTGCCAGCCGGGACAGGGTAGGTGAGCAGTACTTC. It codes for CASRDRVGEQYF.

The J gene is TRBJ2-7, the V gene TRBV9; no clear D gene. CDR1 and CDR2 (germline): SGDLS, YYNGEE. This CDR3 comprises 14 residues. V lost 0 bases, J lost 6 bases, and 13 bases lay in between. The DNA for the CDR3 is TGTGCCAGCAGCGTAGGAGCAGGTTCCGGCGAGCAGTACTTC. This sequence encodes CASSVGAGSGEQYF.

This clone occurred once. For the CDR3, the DNA is TGTGCCAGCTCACCACCCGCCCCCCCAACAACACCCCTCCACTTT. This sequence encodes CASSPPAPPTTPLHF. The rearrangement links TRBV18 to TRBJ1-6, with no clear D. Germline assignment: CDR1 KGHSH and CDR2 LQKENI. Trimming took 0 bases from V and 11 from J, leaving 14 bases between them. CDR3 length equals 15 residues.

The chain uses TRBV5-6 and TRBJ1-1, with D possibly being TRBD1 (5 bases). Germline V gives CDR1 SGHDT, CDR2 YYEEEE. Between the trimmed V and J ends, which lost 0 bases and 0 bases, there was a span of 9 bases. The CDR3 has 15 amino acids. DNA for the CDR3: TGTGCCAGCAGCTTGGGGGGACGGGTGAACACTGAAGCTTTCTTT. Residues: CASSLGGRVNTEAFF.

Only a few counts were recorded for this clone. The chain has TRBV29-1 and TRBJ1-6, with 7 bases aligning to TRBD1. CDR3 length: 14 residues. The V gene end was trimmed by 2 bases and the J gene end by 10 bases; junction bases not matched to a gene: 8. Germline CDR1 and CDR2: SQVTM and ANQGSEA. The CDR3: CSVEPDRAGSPLHF. The CDR3, as DNA: TGCAGCGTTGAACCCGACAGGGCCGGCTCACCCCTCCACTTT.

The V and J genes are TRBV20-1 and TRBJ1-4, with a weak D call TRBD1 (6 bases). Trimming stripped 3 bases from V and 5 bases from J, with 19 bases between. The germline V gene has CDR1 DFQATT and CDR2 SNEGSKA (reference sequence). This CDR3 spans 16 amino acids. CDR3 sequence (DNA): TGCAGTGCTAGTGGACTAGCGGGGGGGCAAAATGAAAAACTGTTTTTT. Its protein product is CSASGLAGGQNEKLFF.

The chain carries TRBV5-1 and TRBJ2-1; TRBD2 matches at 11 bases. The CDR3 runs 15 residues. V was clipped by 2 bases and J by 6 bases; unmatched bases: 4. From germline, CDR1 is SGHRS and CDR2 YFSETQ. The CDR3 is CASSFATSGSNEQFF. The CDR3 bases are TGCGCCAGCAGCTTTGCAACTAGCGGGAGCAATGAGCAGTTCTTC.

This clone showed up just once. The CDR3 DNA follows: TGTGCCAGCACCTCTCTGGGGGAATTGGGCGGCTACACCTTC. Its protein is CASTSLGELGGYTF. The chain joins TRBV7-2 to TRBJ1-2, with a possible D match to TRBD1 (5 bases). CDR1 is SGHTA, CDR2 FQGNSA, per germline. The V gene lost 7 bases and the J gene lost 8 bases, with 20 bases spanning the gap. The CDR3 consists of 14 residues.

The chain employs TRBV19 and TRBJ2-7; TRBD1 aligns across 11 bases. V dropped 5 bases and J dropped 6; count of bases not matched to a gene: 3. The CDR3 length is 13 residues. The germline V gene encodes CDR1 LNHDA and CDR2 SQIVND (reference sequence). CDR3 DNA: TGTGCCAGTAGTTTAGGGACAGGGGGCGAGCAGTACTTC. Protein sequence: CASSLGTGGEQYF. The full variable domain, in which reference TRBV19 and TRBJ2-7 provide the parts outside the CDR3, is DGGITQSPKYLFRKEGQNVTLSCEQNLNHDAMYWYRQDPGQGLRLIYYSQIVNDFQKGDIAEGYSVSREKKESFPLTVTSAQKNPTAFYLCASSLGTGGEQYFGPGTRLTVT.

This rearrangement joins TRBV7-2 to TRBJ2-2; weak D call: TRBD2 (6 bases). V was pared by 6 bases and J by 2 bases, with 10 bases between. The CDR3 totals 14 residues. The germline CDR1 and CDR2 sequences are SGHTA and FQGNSA. Written as DNA, the CDR3 is TGTGCCAGCAGGCGGGACCTTAACACCGGGGAGCTGTTTTTT. Translated: CASRRDLNTGELFF.